The T cell receptor (beta chain) under discussion was sequenced for a study of T-cell memory formation after mild COVID-19. The wider study: There were largely donor-specific TCR clusters. Broader study findings: Clones that contracted from day 15 to 85 had balanced CD4/CD8; later expanders were CD4+ biased. The CD4+ clones that contracted clustered mainly within CM and EM, and the CD8+ clones concentrated in EMRA.

This clonotype was found a few times. Its specificity is unknown. Researchers used 5'RACE with constant-segment primers to make TCR alpha and TCR beta cDNA libraries that carry sample barcodes and UMIs. Each CDR3 protein gets one entry after TCRdb re-called the 5' RACE reads with MiXCR. The repertoire includes 530,000 or so distinct CDR3 sequences, approximately 15% of them detected once, and about 7.4% sits in the top ten. This CDR3 spans 13 amino acids. Trimming cost V 6 bases and J 5 bases; bases outside gene matches: 3. The genes are TRBV12-3 or TRBV12-4 and TRBJ1-5; TRBD1 matches 8 bases. Sequenced input: PBMCs or a T cell subset sorted from them (not recorded which). The receptor's source is an adult woman who had mild COVID-19 (a few samples of this study predate the infection). Cell type and time point are not known. CDR3 coding DNA: TGTGCCAGCAGCAGGACAGGGTATCAGCCCCAGCATTTT. Translating gives CASSRTGYQPQHF.